The next 27 T cell receptor beta chains were all read from a single sample in a study of T cell repertoires in cytomegalovirus infection. MiXCR, run by TCRdb on the reads, gives a single entry per CDR3 protein. Of around 140,000 distinct CDR3 sequences in the sample, 5.5% to 7% were seen once. Sequencing was performed on PBMCs. These receptors were obtained from a human donor in good health (CMV status not recorded). Some clones in this sample may be carry-over from other donors' samples.

This clonotype was counted only a few times. Written as DNA, the CDR3 is TGTGCCAGTAGTATAGGAGGGACGGCGCAACACGAGCAGTACTTC. Protein product: CASSIGGTAQHEQYF. The chain employs TRBV19 and TRBJ2-7; tentatively, D is TRBD1 or TRBD2 (5 bases each). The V gene's germline CDR1 is LNHDA and CDR2 SQIVND (reference sequence). Trimming removed 1 base from V and 5 bases from J, with 15 bases in between. This CDR3 contains 15 residues.

This clonotype came up many times. This rearrangement joins TRBV7-3 to TRBJ1-3; D may be TRBD1 (5 bases). The CDR3 length is 16 residues. Looked up from germline, CDR1 is SGHTA and CDR2 is FQGTGA. Trimming shortened V by 1 base and J by 3 bases, and 13 bases separated the two germline ends. This CDR3 is CASSLNQGFSGNTIYF. The CDR3 DNA reads as TGTGCCAGCAGCTTAAACCAGGGTTTTAGTGGAAACACCATATATTTT. Full variable domain (remainder filled in from reference TRBV7-3 and TRBJ1-3): GAGVSQTPSNKVTEKGKYVELRCDPISGHTALYWYRQSLGQGPEFLIYFQGTGAADDSGLPNDRFFAVRPEGSVSTLKIQRTERGDSAVYLCASSLNQGFSGNTIYFGEGSWLTVV.

The table lists this clonotype with many counts. This chain uses TRBV10-3 with TRBJ1-2, with D possibly TRBD1 on 6 matching bases. V was shortened by 0 bases and J by 6 bases, with 17 bases between the two germline ends. Germline-derived CDR1 and CDR2 are ENHRY and SYGVKD. The CDR3 spans 16 residues. CDR3 nucleotides: TGTGCCATCAGTGAGTCAAGAAGGACAGCGGGGAATGGCTACACCTTC. This sequence encodes CAISESRRTAGNGYTF.

This clonotype was detected many times. The genes are TRBV12-3 or TRBV12-4 and TRBJ2-1, with D hard to call. This CDR3 has 14 amino acids. The V end was cut by 3 bases, the J end by 5 bases, with 11 bases between. The CDR3 sequence is CASSFSERHNEQFF. Written as DNA, the CDR3 is TGTGCCAGCAGTTTCAGCGAGCGACACAATGAGCAGTTCTTC.

The rearrangement joins TRBV5-1 to TRBJ2-5, with D possibly being TRBD2 (6 bases). The CDR3 loop spans 16 amino acids. Germline CDR1 SGHRS, CDR2 YFSETQ. The V end lost 1 base, the J end lost 5 bases, and 18 bases lay between the germline ends. This chain's CDR3 is CASSLTGVNPGETQYF. The CDR3 nucleotides read TGCGCCAGCAGCTTGACGGGGGTGAATCCCGGGGAGACCCAGTACTTC.

This clonotype was detected a few times. This chain connects TRBV4-2 to TRBJ1-1; D is undetermined. The CDR3 totals 16 residues. The ends were cut back, 2 bases at V and 1 base at J, with 14 bases in the middle. Germline V gives CDR1 LGHNA, CDR2 YNFKEQ. CDR3 sequence reads: CASSQPTADRNTEAFF. The CDR3, as DNA: TGTGCCAGCAGCCAACCCACGGCAGACCGGAACACTGAAGCTTTCTTT.

This clonotype has just a few counts. The gene calls are TRBV10-3 and TRBJ2-1, with D perhaps TRBD2 (5 bases). There are 13 residues in the CDR3. CDR1 is ENHRY and CDR2 is SYGVKD in the germline V gene. V lost 11 bases and J 6 bases, leaving 17 bases between the germline ends. Here the CDR3 DNA reads TGTGCCTTACGAACTATGGGAGTCAATGAGCAGTTCTTC. This gives the protein CALRTMGVNEQFF.

This clonotype came up many times. The chain joins TRBV7-2 to TRBJ2-5; 11 bases align to TRBD2. Germline assignment: CDR1 SGHTA and CDR2 FQGNSA. Germline trimming cut 5 bases from V and 5 bases from J; bases unmatched to any gene: 7. This CDR3 region has 15 residues. CDR3 sequence: CASSRSGGAAETQYF. In nucleotides, the CDR3 is TGTGCCAGCAGCCGTAGCGGGGGGGCGGCGGAGACCCAGTACTTC.

The chain employs TRBV6-5 and TRBJ2-7, with D possibly matching TRBD1 (6 bases). Per germline, CDR1 MNHEY and CDR2 SVGAGI. With 7 bases removed from V and 2 bases from J, the gap between germline ends came to 15 bases. CDR3 length: 14 amino acids. This CDR3 reads CASKQGIPPYEQYF. CDR3 bases: TGTGCCAGCAAGCAGGGGATACCCCCCTACGAGCAGTACTTC.

This clonotype was counted at least ten times. The chain recombines TRBV7-2 with TRBJ1-2, with 7 bases fitting TRBD1. This CDR3 has 15 amino acids. V trimming: 5 bases; J trimming: 4 bases; junction bases outside the gene matches: 10. Germline V lookup: CDR1 SGHTA, CDR2 FQGNSA. CDR3 in DNA: TGTGCCAGCAGCCCCCAGGGGGGCCCAGGCTATGGCTACACCTTC. This translates into CASSPQGGPGYGYTF.

Many counts were recorded for this clonotype. The chain has TRBV5-1 and TRBJ2-2, with D uncertain. CDR3 length equals 15 residues. The V end was cut by 0 bases, the J end by 9 bases, with 15 bases between. Germline assignment: CDR1 SGHRS and CDR2 YFSETQ. As DNA, the CDR3 is TGCGCCAGCAGCTTGGAACCGTCGATTGACAGGGAGCTGTTTTTT. Translation: CASSLEPSIDRELFF.

This clonotype occurred many times. CDR3 loop: CASSRPPTGVNGYTF. In DNA, the CDR3 is TGTGCCAGCTCTCGGCCACCCACAGGGGTCAATGGCTACACCTTC. The chain combines TRBV28 with TRBJ1-2; 7 bases are shared with TRBD1. This CDR3 region has 15 residues. In germline, CDR1 is MDHEN, CDR2 SYDVKM. With V trimmed by 8 bases and J by 6 bases, 15 bases remained unmatched.

This clonotype was recorded many times. V gene TRBV7-8 combines with J gene TRBJ2-1; D is perhaps TRBD1 (5 bases). The CDR3 loop spans 15 amino acids. Looked up from germline, CDR1 is SGHVS and CDR2 is FQNEAQ. Trimming took 3 bases from V and 8 from J, leaving 17 bases between them. CDR3 region: CASSFGRGGRDEQFF. The CDR3 DNA reads TGTGCCAGCAGCTTCGGTAGGGGTGGTAGGGATGAGCAGTTCTTC.

The table lists this clonotype with many counts. The V gene is TRBV7-2, the J gene TRBJ1-5, with no clear D. Between the trimmed V and J ends, which lost 6 bases and 2 bases, there was a span of 5 bases. This CDR3 is 12 amino acids long. Looked up from germline, CDR1 is SGHTA and CDR2 is FQGNSA. The DNA for the CDR3 is TGTGCCAGCAGTCAGGGCAATCAGCCCCAGCATTTT. This translates into CASSQGNQPQHF.

There are a few counts of this clonotype. The V gene is TRBV10-3, the J gene TRBJ1-1, with 11 nucleotides matching TRBD1. CDR1 ENHRY and CDR2 SYGVKD come from the germline V gene. The CDR3 loop spans 12 amino acids. The CDR3 coding sequence is TGTGCTACCGGGGGACAGGGGGATGAAGCTTTCTTT. Protein: CATGGQGDEAFF.

On this clonotype itself: It may be a read error: a sequence one base away is much more abundant. CDR3 sequence reads: CASSQDRRNEKLFF. The CDR3 DNA reads as TGTGCCAGCAGCCAGGACAGACGTAATGAAAAACTGTTTTTT. The chain combines TRBV7-2 with TRBJ1-4; D may be TRBD1 (6 bases). Germline-derived CDR1 and CDR2 are SGHTA and FQGNSA. Trimming stripped 5 bases from V and 4 bases from J, with 11 bases between. The CDR3 is 14 amino acids.

This clonotype has a count of ten or more. A read error may account for a junction end that differs from germline. The chain's CDR3 is CASSLEAGNAEAFF. The CDR3 DNA reads as TGTGCCAGCAGTTTAGAGGCGGGGAACGCTGAAGCTTTCTTT. V and J are TRBV12-3 or TRBV12-4 and TRBJ1-1; the D is unclear. This CDR3 spans 14 amino acids.

This clonotype was picked up many times. V is TRBV11-2 and J is TRBJ1-2; 10 bases agree with TRBD1. CDR1 and CDR2 from the germline V gene are SGHAT and FQNNGV. The ends lost 2 bases at V and 6 bases at J; junction bases unmatched: 3. There are 14 residues in the CDR3. The CDR3 here is CASSLWTGGDGYTF. Here the CDR3 DNA reads TGTGCCAGCAGCTTATGGACAGGGGGGGATGGCTACACCTTC.

This clonotype was counted ten times or more. At one boundary the junction diverges from the germline segment, which might be a read error. This chain joins TRBV6-1 and TRBJ1-1, with a possible D match to TRBD1 (5 bases). The CDR3 runs 17 residues. Germline CDR1 and CDR2: MNHNS and SASEGT. The CDR3 spells CASREGLGQLGGTEAFF. The CDR3 DNA sequence: TGTGCCAGCAGGGAAGGCCTAGGCCAACTGGGGGGCACTGAAGCTTTCTTT.

This clonotype was picked up many times. This chain joins TRBV19 and TRBJ1-1; TRBD1 is a possible D gene (5 bases). This CDR3 has 14 residues. Trimming removed 4 bases at V and 3 bases at J, with 12 bases between. Germline CDR1 and CDR2: LNHDA and SQIVND (reference sequence). CDR3 region: CASSKQDLYTEAFF. CDR3 coding DNA: TGTGCCAGTAGTAAACAGGATCTATACACTGAAGCTTTCTTT.

In its sample, this clonotype was seen a few times. The chain combines TRBV27 with TRBJ1-2; 8 positions agree with TRBD1. Trimming took 6 bases from V and 5 from J; bases not matched to a gene: 11. The CDR3 is 15 residues long. Germline V gene data show CDR1 as MNHEY and CDR2 as SMNVEV (reference sequence). The CDR3 here is CASRDGAGGSYGYTF. The CDR3 DNA sequence: TGTGCCAGCAGAGATGGGGCAGGGGGCTCTTATGGCTACACCTTC.

Many counts were recorded for this clonotype. The V gene is TRBV7-8, the J gene TRBJ1-5; 9 bases are shared with TRBD1. The junction had 9 bases not matched to a gene; V was cut back by 4 bases and J by 5 bases. CDR1 and CDR2 (germline): SGHVS, FQNEAQ. The CDR3 is 16 amino acids. CDR3 residues: CASSSIWDREHQPQHF. The CDR3 DNA reads TGTGCCAGCAGCTCCATCTGGGACAGGGAACATCAGCCCCAGCATTTT.

This clonotype was observed a handful of times. The rearrangement uses TRBV7-3 and TRBJ2-5; maybe TRBD2 (6 bases). V lost 5 bases, J lost 5 bases, and 12 bases lay in between. Germline values: CDR1 SGHTA, CDR2 FQGTGA. This CDR3 has 13 residues. The CDR3 nucleotides read TGTGCCAGCAGCCCGGGGGTTATTGAGACCCAGTACTTC. Protein sequence: CASSPGVIETQYF.

This clonotype has just a few counts. J is TRBJ2-1 and V is TRBV19; 11 bases line up with TRBD2. The CDR3 extends over 14 amino acids. Germline CDR1 is LNHDA and CDR2 is SQIVND (reference sequence). J lost 4 bases, V lost 8 bases, and 4 bases had no gene match. Here the CDR3 DNA reads TGTGCCAGTGAAACTAGCGGGGGTTACAATGAGCAGTTCTTC. As protein: CASETSGGYNEQFF.

This clonotype has a handful of counts. The chain employs TRBV7-2 and TRBJ1-1, with 8 bases lining up with TRBD1. The V gene's germline CDR1 is SGHTA and CDR2 FQGNSA. V was clipped by 4 bases and J by 3 bases; unmatched bases: 10. This CDR3 region has 16 residues. CDR3 protein: CASSSTGAWVHTEAFF. CDR3 sequence (DNA): TGTGCCAGCAGCTCGACAGGGGCCTGGGTTCACACTGAAGCTTTCTTT.

This clonotype has more than one count but fewer than ten. The J gene is TRBJ2-1, the V gene TRBV5-4, with 14 bases fitting TRBD2. CDR1 is SGHNT and CDR2 is YYREEE in the germline V gene (reference sequence). The CDR3 is made up of 16 amino acids. Trimming took 3 bases from V and 9 from J; bases not matched to a gene: 8. CDR3 region: CASSSGLAGAPSEQFF. The CDR3 nucleotides read TGTGCCAGCAGCTCGGGACTAGCGGGGGCGCCCTCTGAGCAGTTCTTC.

Ten or more counts support this clonotype. The chain joins TRBV19 to TRBJ1-1; 7 bases align to TRBD1. This CDR3 contains 15 residues. Trimming removed 3 bases from V and 0 bases from J; junction bases left unmatched: 4. The V gene's germline CDR1 is LNHDA and CDR2 SQIVND (reference sequence). In DNA form, the CDR3 reads TGTGCCAGTAGTATCCTAACAGGGGTGAACACTGAAGCTTTCTTT. It yields the protein CASSILTGVNTEAFF.